This T cell receptor (beta chain) was documented in a study of blood T cell repertoires in COVID-19. Study-level information: Sites across the United States, Italy and Spain contributed samples from acute and convalescent COVID-19.

This CDR3 spans 13 amino acids. With 4 bases clipped from V and 7 bases from J, the junction kept 6 bases outside the gene matches. The germline CDR1 and CDR2 sequences are SGHTA and FQGTGA. Here immunoSEQ multiplex PCR was the method, and the copy in TCRdb shows in-frame clones only, minus some. The repertoire includes roughly 80,000 clones, less than 85% of them detected once, and around 12% sits in the top ten. The sample taken for sequencing was peripheral blood. This TCR was sampled from a human donor in a cohort sampled during active COVID-19. J is TRBJ1-1 and V is TRBV7-3, with 7 bases identical to TRBD1. DNA of the CDR3: TGTGCCAGCAGCTCGACAGGGACCGGTGAAGCTTTCTTT. It yields the protein CASSSTGTGEAFF. Full variable domain (outside the CDR3, taken from reference TRBV7-3 and TRBJ1-1): GAGVSQTPSNKVTEKGKYVELRCDPISGHTALYWYRQSLGQGPEFLIYFQGTGAADDSGLPNDRFFAVRPEGSVSTLKIQRTERGDSAVYLCASSSTGTGEAFFGQGTRLTVV.